One sample yielded the 19 T cell receptor beta chains listed below, sequenced in a study of T cell repertoires in cytomegalovirus infection (dated by TCRdb to between 2018 and 2021). For sequencing, an Illumina HiSeq 1500 was employed. Using fastp at Q25 and MiXCR, TCRdb reprocessed the public reads and kept productive beta chains. Duplicate CDR3 protein sequences are folded into a single record with the most common DNA and genes. This sample is represented by 750,000 to 900,000 distinct CDR3 sequences; under 35% of them were singletons. The ten top clones hold less than 15% of the sample. Interpreted using the paper, the treatment or condition label stands for: in vitro stimulation with specific CMV peptide epitopes to enrich CMV-specific T cells. For these TCRs, the target antigens are not known. Here the sequenced sample was cultured CD8+ T cells from PBMCs, taken from culture after CMV antigen stimulation. The source is a human donor in good health (CMV status not recorded). Some clones in this sample may be carry-over from other donors' samples.

This rearrangement joins TRBV19 to TRBJ2-1; D is ambiguous. Trimming left V 1 base short and J 4 bases short, with 14 bases between. The CDR3 has 16 amino acids. CDR1 and CDR2 from the germline V gene are LNHDA and SQIVND (reference sequence). The CDR3 DNA reads TGTGCCAGTAGTATAGTCGGGCTAAATTCATACAATGAGCAGTTCTTC. It codes for CASSIVGLNSYNEQFF. Full variable domain (remainder filled in from reference TRBV19 and TRBJ2-1): DGGITQSPKYLFRKEGQNVTLSCEQNLNHDAMYWYRQDPGQGLRLIYYSQIVNDFQKGDIAEGYSVSREKKESFPLTVTSAQKNPTAFYLCASSIVGLNSYNEQFFGPGTRLTVL.

The V gene is TRBV19, the J gene TRBJ1-1; no clear D gene. In germline, CDR1 is LNHDA, CDR2 SQIVND (reference sequence). Trimming shortened V by 3 bases and J by 2 bases, and 7 bases separated the two germline ends. There are 13 residues in the CDR3. In nucleotides, the CDR3 is TGTGCCAGTAGTATCTGGGTAAACACTGAAGCTTTCTTT. This sequence encodes CASSIWVNTEAFF.

V usage is TRBV12-3 or TRBV12-4 and J usage is TRBJ2-1; D might be TRBD2 (6 bases). The V end was cut by 6 bases, the J end by 0 bases, with 18 bases between. The CDR3 has 17 residues. The CDR3 nucleotides read TGTGCCAGCAGCGGGTTCGGGGGTCTAGACTCCTACAATGAGCAGTTCTTC. Encoded protein: CASSGFGGLDSYNEQFF.

The chain has TRBV12-3 or TRBV12-4 and TRBJ2-5; 10 nucleotides match TRBD2. J was trimmed by 3 bases and V by 5 bases; bases with no gene match: 6. CDR3 length: 15 residues. The CDR3 region is CASSTTGTSEETQYF. DNA of the CDR3: TGTGCCAGCAGTACAACTGGGACTAGCGAAGAGACCCAGTACTTC.

J is TRBJ1-5 and V is TRBV19; D possibly corresponds to TRBD1 (6 bases). V was shortened by 3 bases and J by 8 bases, with 17 bases between the two germline ends. CDR3 length equals 15 residues. The germline CDR1 and CDR2 sequences are LNHDA and SQIVND (reference sequence). The CDR3 sequence: CASSIKLRGIKPQHF. Written as DNA, the CDR3 is TGTGCCAGTAGTATTAAGTTGAGGGGGATTAAGCCCCAGCATTTT. Using reference TRBV19 and TRBJ1-5 for the parts outside the CDR3, the full variable domain is DGGITQSPKYLFRKEGQNVTLSCEQNLNHDAMYWYRQDPGQGLRLIYYSQIVNDFQKGDIAEGYSVSREKKESFPLTVTSAQKNPTAFYLCASSIKLRGIKPQHFGDGTRLSIL.

The chain combines TRBV20-1 with TRBJ2-5, with D perhaps TRBD2 (6 bases). The CDR3 spans 16 residues. From germline, CDR1 is DFQATT and CDR2 SNEGSKA (reference sequence). CDR3 nucleotides: TGCAGCGTACCCCGGCCGGGACTGGGGGAAGACGGAACCCAGTACTTC. This sequence encodes CSVPRPGLGEDGTQYF.

This sequence joins TRBV7-9 and TRBJ1-4; 8 bases are a match to TRBD1. From germline, CDR1 is SEHNR and CDR2 FQNEAQ (reference sequence). The CDR3 extends over 17 amino acids. The V and J ends lost 5 bases and 3 bases, in that order; junction bases with no gene match: 11. The CDR3 sequence is CASSLGQGRISNEKLFF. The CDR3 DNA sequence: TGTGCCAGCAGCCTCGGACAGGGACGTATATCTAATGAAAAACTGTTTTTT.

The V gene is TRBV19, the J gene TRBJ1-2, with TRBD1 matching over 7 bases. The CDR3 contains 15 residues. J was trimmed by 4 bases and V by 5 bases; bases with no gene match: 10. Germline CDR1 reads LNHDA; CDR2 reads SQIVND (reference sequence). CDR3 DNA sequence: TGTGCCAGTAGTTTGCCCCCGGGACAGCTCTATGGCTACACCTTC. Translated, it gives CASSLPPGQLYGYTF.

Points on this clonotype: Possible read error: a much larger clone is one base away. The gene calls are TRBV7-6 and TRBJ2-1; TRBD2 might be the D (6 bases). Germline-derived CDR1 and CDR2 are SGHVS and FNYEAQ. The CDR3 is 15 amino acids. CDR3 coding DNA: TGTGCCTGCAGCCTACTAGCCGCCATAGAGGATGAGCAGTTCTTC. This encodes CACSLLAAIEDEQFF.

There are many counts of this clonotype. The chain carries TRBV7-9 and TRBJ1-2; D may be TRBD1 (5 bases). The CDR3 runs 12 residues. Trimming took off 6 bases at V and 5 bases at J, with 10 bases between the two ends. Germline CDR1 is SEHNR and CDR2 is FQNEAQ (reference sequence). CDR3 DNA sequence: TGTGCCAGCAGTTCGGGACTATATGGCTACACCTTC. Translation: CASSSGLYGYTF.

The V and J genes are TRBV4-2 and TRBJ1-2; 9 nucleotides line up with TRBD1. CDR1 LGHNA and CDR2 YNFKEQ come from the germline V gene. The CDR3 covers 15 residues. J lost 8 bases, V lost 2 bases, and 9 bases had no gene match. CDR3 residues: CASSQNLQGAKGYTF. The CDR3 DNA is TGTGCCAGCAGCCAAAATCTACAGGGGGCGAAGGGCTACACCTTC.

J is TRBJ1-2 and V is TRBV27; no reliable D call. With 5 bases removed from V and 4 bases from J, the gap between germline ends came to 14 bases. The CDR3 is 14 residues long. Germline V gene data show CDR1 as MNHEY and CDR2 as SMNVEV (reference sequence). CDR3: CASSPKSHLYGYTF. The CDR3 nucleotides read TGTGCCAGCAGTCCGAAATCTCACCTCTATGGCTACACCTTC.

The chain links TRBV19 to TRBJ2-7; the match to TRBD1 covers 12 bases. Germline CDR1 LNHDA, CDR2 SQIVND (reference sequence). The CDR3 spans 15 residues. V was clipped by 3 bases and J by 2 bases; unmatched bases: 2. Here the CDR3 reads CASSMGQGATYEQYF. The CDR3 nucleotides are TGTGCCAGTAGTATGGGACAGGGGGCCACCTACGAGCAGTACTTC.

This clonotype was detected once. V is TRBV7-9 and J is TRBJ1-1, with D hard to call. The CDR3 totals 11 residues. V was trimmed by 7 bases and J by 7 bases, leaving 10 bases between them. From germline, CDR1 is SEHNR and CDR2 FQNEAQ (reference sequence). DNA for the CDR3: TGTGCCAGCATGAGACGGGGTGAAGCTTTCTTT. It codes for CASMRRGEAFF.

This clonotype was detected ten times or more. The rearrangement links TRBV5-1 to TRBJ1-2, with D maybe TRBD1 (5 bases). The CDR3 has 16 residues. Germline CDR1 is SGHRS and CDR2 is YFSETQ. Trimming stripped 0 bases from V and 5 bases from J, with 17 bases between. The CDR3 sequence is CASSLVLSTDLYGYTF. As DNA, the CDR3 is TGCGCCAGCAGCTTGGTATTGTCGACAGACCTTTATGGCTACACCTTC.

This clonotype was picked up a small number of times. V is TRBV6-1 and J is TRBJ1-5, with a possible D match to TRBD1 (6 bases). CDR3 length: 13 amino acids. Trimming took off 7 bases at V and 2 bases at J, with 9 bases between the two ends. Germline lookup yields CDR1 MNHNS and CDR2 SASEGT. The CDR3 loop is CASKGHGNQPQHF. CDR3 DNA sequence: TGTGCCAGCAAGGGACACGGCAATCAGCCCCAGCATTTT.

The rearrangement links TRBV29-1 to TRBJ1-2; D gene uncertain. Germline V CDR1 and CDR2: SQVTM, ANQGSEA. Trimming removed 8 bases at V and 4 bases at J, with 11 bases between. This CDR3 has 11 residues. CDR3 residues: CSTTGSYGYTF. For the CDR3, the DNA is TGCAGCACCACGGGTTCCTATGGCTACACCTTC.

There are a few counts of this clonotype. The CDR3, as DNA: TGTGCCAGCAGCCCGGGTGGGGGGAGTGAAAAACTGTTTTTT. Protein sequence: CASSPGGGSEKLFF. The chain links TRBV12-3 or TRBV12-4 to TRBJ1-4; possible D gene TRBD1, 5 bases. Trimming cost V 6 bases and J 7 bases, with 15 bases left between them. CDR3 length: 14 amino acids.

Comments on this clonotype: Sequence at one end of the junction differs from germline and may be a read error. V usage is TRBV4-1 and J usage is TRBJ2-7; D uncertain. Germline assignment: CDR1 MGHRA and CDR2 YSYEKL. CDR3 size: 14 residues. CDR3 sequence (DNA): TGCGCCAGCGGCCAAGTGAATATGGGTTACGAGCAGTACTTC. Its translation is CASGQVNMGYEQYF.